These T cell receptor beta chains were read from a single sample in a study of T cells in Graves' hyperthyroidism and ophthalmopathy. MiXCR was run by TCRdb on the multiplex PCR reads, yielding one entry per CDR3 protein. The table records under 300,000 distinct CDR3 sequences, 10% to 15% of them present only once. The sequencing sample was made of blood. The receptors derive from a woman between 25 and 40 years old with Graves' hyperthyroidism that later progressed to Graves' ophthalmopathy. CDR3s include the opening cysteine and the closing phenylalanine or tryptophan. Fields, in order: V gene, clone size, J gene, D gene, CDR3 DNA, CDR3 protein. The D gene is left open where the match is weak. Part of the rows lack a size; the others show once, few, many or a class for expanded clones.

v_call: TRBV19; clone_size: many; j_call: TRBJ1-6; d_call: .; cdr3_nt: TGTGCCAGTAGTCATTCCCAAAACCATTCACCCCTCCACTTT; cdr3_aa: CASSHSQNHSPLHF
v_call: TRBV5-1; clone_size: once; j_call: TRBJ2-1; d_call: .; cdr3_nt: TGCGCCAGCAGCTTGGGCGGGGCCAGCTTCTACAATGAGCAGTTCTTC; cdr3_aa: CASSLGGASFYNEQFF
v_call: TRBV11-3; clone_size: many; j_call: TRBJ2-3; d_call: .; cdr3_nt: TGTGCCAGCAGCACAGGACAGCAGCGTACAGATACGCAGTATTTT; cdr3_aa: CASSTGQQRTDTQYF
v_call: TRBV27; clone_size: few; j_call: TRBJ2-5; d_call: .; cdr3_nt: TGTGCCAGCAGTCCTACACCACTACTAGAAGAGACCCAGTACTTC; cdr3_aa: CASSPTPLLEETQYF
v_call: TRBV6-1; clone_size: .; j_call: TRBJ1-4; d_call: .; cdr3_nt: TGTGCCAGCAGTGAGGGGGCAGGTAATGAAAAACTGTTTTTT; cdr3_aa: CASSEGAGNEKLFF
v_call: TRBV18; clone_size: many; j_call: TRBJ2-7; d_call: .; cdr3_nt: TGTGCCAGCTCACCCGGGAGTCTCTACGAGCAGTACTTC; cdr3_aa: CASSPGSLYEQYF
v_call: TRBV2; clone_size: many; j_call: TRBJ2-7; d_call: .; cdr3_nt: TGTGCCAGCAGTGACACCGCCCTCGAGCTGTACTTC; cdr3_aa: CASSDTALELYF
v_call: TRBV12-3/TRBV12-4; clone_size: many; j_call: TRBJ2-7; d_call: TRBD2; cdr3_nt: TGTGCCAGCAGTGGGCGGGGGGCGGCATCCTACGAGCAGTACTTC; cdr3_aa: CASSGRGAASYEQYF
v_call: TRBV19; clone_size: .; j_call: TRBJ1-5; d_call: .; cdr3_nt: TGTGCCAGTAGTATTCAGGGTAGCAATCAGCCCCAGCATTTT; cdr3_aa: CASSIQGSNQPQHF
v_call: TRBV10-3; clone_size: many; j_call: TRBJ2-2; d_call: TRBD2; cdr3_nt: TGTGCCATCACAACTAGCGGGTCGAACACCGGGGAGCTGTTTTTT; cdr3_aa: CAITTSGSNTGELFF
v_call: TRBV7-2; clone_size: many; j_call: TRBJ2-5; d_call: TRBD2; cdr3_nt: TGTGCCAGCAGCTTAGCTGGCGGGAGGGCCGGAGAGACCCAGTACTTC; cdr3_aa: CASSLAGGRAGETQYF
v_call: TRBV28; clone_size: few; j_call: TRBJ2-6; d_call: .; cdr3_nt: TGTGCCACCTTCATTTGCGGGCAGAGACTATTAAGCATCCTGACTTTC; cdr3_aa: CATFICGQRLLSILTF
v_call: TRBV20-1; clone_size: many; j_call: TRBJ1-2; d_call: .; cdr3_nt: TGCAGTGCTAGTTTCCGAGGGTATGGCTACACCTTC; cdr3_aa: CSASFRGYGYTF
v_call: TRBV15; clone_size: .; j_call: TRBJ2-2; d_call: .; cdr3_nt: TGTGCCACCAGCAGGTTCTCTTACACCGGGGAGCTGTTTTTT; cdr3_aa: CATSRFSYTGELFF
v_call: TRBV20-1; clone_size: many; j_call: TRBJ2-7; d_call: .; cdr3_nt: TGCAGTGCTAGAGCACTAGTCTACGAGCAGTACTTC; cdr3_aa: CSARALVYEQYF
v_call: TRBV30; clone_size: .; j_call: TRBJ1-6; d_call: .; cdr3_nt: TGTGCCTGGGGGACTGATTCACCCCTCCACTTT; cdr3_aa: CAWGTDSPLHF
v_call: TRBV6-2/TRBV6-3; clone_size: .; j_call: TRBJ2-1; d_call: .; cdr3_nt: TGTGCCACCTTTTCCCCTGTCTACAATGAGCAGTTCTTC; cdr3_aa: CATFSPVYNEQFF
v_call: TRBV20-1; clone_size: .; j_call: TRBJ2-5; d_call: TRBD2; cdr3_nt: TGCAGTGCTAGGTCCCACAGCGGGGGGGAGACCCAGTACTTC; cdr3_aa: CSARSHSGGETQYF
v_call: TRBV20-1; clone_size: many; j_call: TRBJ2-4; d_call: TRBD2; cdr3_nt: TGCAGTGCTAGGTCTAGCGGTCAAGGCATTCAGTACTTC; cdr3_aa: CSARSSGQGIQYF
v_call: TRBV7-2; clone_size: once; j_call: TRBJ2-1; d_call: TRBD2; cdr3_nt: TGTGCCAGCAGCTCCCCTCGGACTAGCGGGAGCCACTACAATGAGCAGTTCTTC; cdr3_aa: CASSSPRTSGSHYNEQFF